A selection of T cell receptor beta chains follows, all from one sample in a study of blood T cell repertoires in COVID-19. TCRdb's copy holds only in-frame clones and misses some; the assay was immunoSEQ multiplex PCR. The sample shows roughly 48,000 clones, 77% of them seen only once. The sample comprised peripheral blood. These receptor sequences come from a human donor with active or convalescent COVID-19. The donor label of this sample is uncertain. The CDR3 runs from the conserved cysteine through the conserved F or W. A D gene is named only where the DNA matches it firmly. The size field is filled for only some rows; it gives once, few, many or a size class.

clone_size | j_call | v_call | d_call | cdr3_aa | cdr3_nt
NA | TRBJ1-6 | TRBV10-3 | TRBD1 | CAISESTGGSPLHF | TGTGCCATCAGTGAGTCTACAGGGGGTTCACCCCTCCACTTT
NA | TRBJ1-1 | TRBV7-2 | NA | CASSLSRDTEAFF | TGTGCCAGCAGCCTCAGCCGGGACACTGAAGCTTTCTTT
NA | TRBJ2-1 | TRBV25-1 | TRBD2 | CASCLAGSYNEQFF | TGTGCCAGCTGTCTAGCGGGATCCTACAATGAGCAGTTCTTC
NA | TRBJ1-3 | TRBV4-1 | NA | CASSQALVQGGNTIYF | TGCGCCAGCAGCCAAGCATTGGTACAGGGAGGAAACACCATATATTTT
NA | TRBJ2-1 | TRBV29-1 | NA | CSVDRGGKGYNEQFF | TGCAGCGTTGATAGGGGGGGAAAGGGATACAATGAGCAGTTCTTC
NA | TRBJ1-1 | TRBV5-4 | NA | CASSLQGRDTEAFF | TGTGCCAGCAGCTTGCAGGGGAGGGACACTGAAGCTTTCTTT
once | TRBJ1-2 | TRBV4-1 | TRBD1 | CASSQSTGTGYGYTF | TGCGCCAGCAGCCAGTCTACCGGGACAGGGTATGGCTACACCTTC
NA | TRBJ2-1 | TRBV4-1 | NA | CASSGTGLLTGNEQFF | TGCGCCAGCAGCGGGACGGGACTCCTAACCGGCAATGAGCAGTTCTTC
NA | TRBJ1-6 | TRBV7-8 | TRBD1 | CASIGQGAFNSPLHF | TGTGCCAGCATCGGGCAGGGGGCTTTTAATTCACCCCTCCACTTT
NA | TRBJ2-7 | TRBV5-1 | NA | CASSLGRHYEQYF | TGCGCCAGCAGCTTGGGCAGGCACTACGAGCAGTACTTC
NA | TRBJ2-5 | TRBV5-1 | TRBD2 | CASSLAGGETQYF | TGCGCCAGCAGCTTGGCGGGAGGGGAGACCCAGTACTTC
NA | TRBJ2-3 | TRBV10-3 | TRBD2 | CAIGVAGVPDTQYF | TGTGCCATCGGCGTAGCGGGAGTTCCAGATACGCAGTATTTT
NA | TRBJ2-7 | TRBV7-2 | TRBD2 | CASSWTSGSTYEQYF | TGTGCCAGCAGTTGGACTAGCGGGAGTACCTACGAGCAGTACTTC
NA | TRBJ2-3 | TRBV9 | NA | CASSVGSSVVTDTQYF | TGTGCCAGCAGCGTAGGTTCTAGCGTTGTTACAGATACGCAGTATTTT
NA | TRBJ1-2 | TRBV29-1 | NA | CSAYREFNYGYTF | TGCAGCGCATACCGGGAATTTAACTATGGCTACACCTTC
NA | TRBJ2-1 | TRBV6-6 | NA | CASSYPGQTNEQFF | TGTGCCAGCAGTTACCCCGGACAGACCAATGAGCAGTTCTTC
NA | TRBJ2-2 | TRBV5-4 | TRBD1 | CASSSDADRATGELFF | TGTGCCAGCAGCTCTGACGCTGACAGGGCCACCGGGGAGCTGTTTTTT
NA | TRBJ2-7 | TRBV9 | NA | CASSHLGTSYEQYF | TGTGCCAGCAGCCACTTGGGGACATCTTACGAGCAGTACTTC
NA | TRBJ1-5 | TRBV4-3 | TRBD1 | CASSQDLTGVNQPQHF | TGCGCCAGCAGCCAGGATCTGACAGGGGTCAATCAGCCCCAGCATTTT
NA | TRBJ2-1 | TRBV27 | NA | CASRWLTNNEQFF | TGTGCCAGCAGATGGCTAACTAACAATGAGCAGTTCTTC